One sample yielded the 20 T cell receptor beta chains listed below, sequenced in a study of blood T cells in healthy people across ages. For the second PCR, which ran for roughly 7 to 11 cycles, a sample-barcoded 5' primer and a J-beta primer mix were used. Each CDR3 protein gets one entry after TCRdb re-called the 5' RACE reads with MiXCR. The sample has hundreds of thousands of distinct CDR3 sequences; roughly 50% are singletons. The sequencing sample was made of blood. These receptors all come from a man aged 40-50 years in good health.

This sequence joins TRBV28 and TRBJ2-3, with 10 nucleotides matching TRBD2. This CDR3 contains 16 residues. Germline V gene data show CDR1 as MDHEN and CDR2 as SYDVKM. The junction had 11 bases not matched to a gene; V was cut back by 4 bases and J by 7 bases. The CDR3 DNA sequence: TGTGCCAGCAGTTCTCTAGCGGGGGCATCTTTAAATACGCAGTATTTT. As protein: CASSSLAGASLNTQYF.

The chain carries TRBV5-1 and TRBJ2-5, with TRBD1 identical over 9 bases. V trimming: 6 bases; J trimming: 5 bases; junction bases outside the gene matches: 11. Germline CDR1 SGHRS, CDR2 YFSETQ. The CDR3 runs 15 residues. The CDR3 DNA follows: TGCGCCAGCATAAGAACAGGGGGCGGTCGGGAGACCCAGTACTTC. Translated: CASIRTGGGRETQYF. Complete variable domain (other parts from reference TRBV5-1 and TRBJ2-5): KAGVTQTPRYLIKTRGQQVTLSCSPISGHRSVSWYQQTPGQGLQFLFEYFSETQRNKGNFPGRFSGRQFSNSRSEMNVSTLELGDSALYLCASIRTGGGRETQYFGPGTRLLVL.

The V gene is TRBV7-3, the J gene TRBJ1-2; D is uncertain. Germline V gene lookup returns CDR1 SGHTA and CDR2 FQGTGA. The V end was cut by 6 bases, the J end by 6 bases, with 8 bases between. This CDR3 region has 11 residues. The DNA for the CDR3 is TGTGCCAGCAGTCCCATAGATGGCTACACCTTC. Translation gives CASSPIDGYTF. Drawing the rest from reference TRBV7-3 and TRBJ1-2, the complete variable domain is GAGVSQTPSNKVTEKGKYVELRCDPISGHTALYWYRQSLGQGPEFLIYFQGTGAADDSGLPNDRFFAVRPEGSVSTLKIQRTERGDSAVYLCASSPIDGYTFGSGTRLTVV.

On this clonotype: Because the CDR3's place on the DNA is in doubt, the DNA is left out and the CDR3 is given as listed by TCRdb. The rearrangement links TRBV5-1 to TRBJ2-7; TRBD1, as called in the table, went unchecked against the DNA. The CDR3 totals 16 residues, both ends included. Germline CDR1 SGHRS, CDR2 YFSETQ. CDR3 residues: CASSAGWGQGTYERYF.

The chain joins TRBV5-1 to TRBJ2-1, with D perhaps matching TRBD2 (5 bases). Trimming stripped 7 bases from V and 0 bases from J, with 14 bases between. The germline V gene has CDR1 SGHRS and CDR2 YFSETQ. This CDR3 contains 15 residues. The CDR3 sequence: CASETVGGSYNEQFF. The CDR3 nucleotides read TGCGCCAGCGAGACCGTCGGAGGCTCCTACAATGAGCAGTTCTTC. Full variable domain (remainder filled in from reference TRBV5-1 and TRBJ2-1): KAGVTQTPRYLIKTRGQQVTLSCSPISGHRSVSWYQQTPGQGLQFLFEYFSETQRNKGNFPGRFSGRQFSNSRSEMNVSTLELGDSALYLCASETVGGSYNEQFFGPGTRLTVL.

This clonotype was picked up a small number of times. The rearrangement links TRBV11-2 to TRBJ1-1, with unresolved D. From germline, CDR1 is SGHAT and CDR2 FQNNGV. This CDR3 has 15 residues. Trimming pared 6 bases from V and 1 base from J, leaving 15 bases between. The CDR3 loop is CASRALDLWNTEAFF. The CDR3, as DNA: TGTGCCAGCAGGGCTTTGGACTTATGGAACACTGAAGCTTTCTTT.

The CDR3 DNA reads as TGCGCCAGCAGCCAAGATCCTCCTAGCGGTGAGCAGTTCTTC. Protein sequence: CASSQDPPSGEQFF. The chain employs TRBV4-1 and TRBJ2-1; 7 bases agree with TRBD2. CDR1 is MGHRA and CDR2 is YSYEKL in the germline V gene. The V segment lost 0 bases and the J segment 9 bases; nucleotides outside the gene matches: 5. This CDR3 is 14 amino acids long.

This sequence joins TRBV29-1 and TRBJ2-5; 8 bases line up with TRBD2. Trimming cost V 4 bases and J 4 bases; bases outside gene matches: 8. Per the germline V gene, CDR1 is SQVTM and CDR2 is ANQGSEA. The CDR3 spans 14 residues. CDR3 sequence reads: CSVVGGGSLETQYF. CDR3 DNA sequence: TGCAGCGTTGTTGGCGGGGGGTCCTTAGAGACCCAGTACTTC.

The chain is built from TRBV20-1 and TRBJ2-1; D ambiguous. Germline loops: CDR1 DFQATT, CDR2 SNEGSKA (reference sequence). V was clipped by 3 bases and J by 2 bases, with 14 bases between them. The CDR3 is 15 amino acids. The CDR3 DNA is TGCAGTGCTAGCCTACCTAGATTGGCCTACAATGAGCAGTTCTTC. Its translation is CSASLPRLAYNEQFF.

The V call is TRBV5-4, the J call TRBJ2-7; maybe TRBD1 (5 bases). CDR1 is SGHNT and CDR2 is YYREEE in the germline V gene (reference sequence). The CDR3 loop spans 14 amino acids. The V and J ends lost 4 bases and 0 bases respectively, with 11 bases between them. The CDR3 DNA sequence: TGTGCCAGCAGCATTCAGGGCCACTCCTACGAGCAGTACTTC. Its translation is CASSIQGHSYEQYF.

The chain couples TRBV29-1 to TRBJ1-5; D gene ambiguous. The germline V gene has CDR1 SQVTM and CDR2 ANQGSEA. The CDR3 runs 12 residues. The ends were cut back, 4 bases at V and 3 bases at J, with 7 bases in the middle. CDR3 bases: TGCAGCGTTGCTTGGGACAATCAGCCCCAGCATTTT. Its protein product is CSVAWDNQPQHF.

V usage is TRBV5-1 and J usage is TRBJ2-7, with TRBD1 matching over 9 bases. The CDR3 totals 15 residues. Trimming cost V 3 bases and J 4 bases; bases outside gene matches: 8. CDR1 SGHRS and CDR2 YFSETQ come from the germline V gene. The CDR3 loop reads CASSSIETGGYEQYF. CDR3 DNA: TGCGCCAGCAGCTCCATCGAGACAGGGGGGTACGAGCAGTACTTC.

The chain joins TRBV4-2 to TRBJ2-7; TRBD1 matches 9 bases. The DNA end favors TRBJ2-5, so the J call may be wrong. Germline V gives CDR1 LGHNA, CDR2 YNFKEQ. The length of the CDR3 is 15 residues. The CDR3 loop is CASSAPGQGEETQYF. Here the CDR3 DNA reads TGTGCCAGCAGCGCTCCGGGACAGGGTGAAGAGACCCAGTACTTC.

The V call is TRBV12-3 or TRBV12-4, the J call TRBJ2-7; D perhaps matches TRBD2 (6 bases). V lost 1 base to trimming and J lost 9 bases, with 19 bases between them. This CDR3 contains 15 residues. The DNA for the CDR3 is TGTGCCAGCAGTTTAGGGGCGGGGAGACCCCACGGGCAGTACTTC. Its protein is CASSLGAGRPHGQYF.

This chain uses TRBV4-1 with TRBJ2-3; the D gene could be TRBD1 or TRBD2 (6 bases each). The V end was cut by 8 bases, the J end by 6 bases, with 18 bases between. The CDR3 contains 14 residues. From germline, CDR1 is MGHRA and CDR2 YSYEKL. DNA for the CDR3: TGCGCCAGCGGGTGGAGGTTGGGGGGCGATACGCAGTATTTT. This encodes CASGWRLGGDTQYF.

This clonotype showed up just a few times. The chain has TRBV28 and TRBJ2-5; D unresolved. Looked up from germline, CDR1 is MDHEN and CDR2 is SYDVKM. Trimming shortened V by 2 bases and J by 6 bases, and 10 bases separated the two germline ends. This CDR3 spans 13 amino acids. CDR3 nucleotide sequence: TGTGCCAGCAGTTTAATACAGAGTCAGACCCAGTACTTC. This codes for CASSLIQSQTQYF. Supplemented by reference TRBV28 and TRBJ2-5, the full variable domain reads DVKVTQSSRYLVKRTGEKVFLECVQDMDHENMFWYRQDPGLGLRLIYFSYDVKMKEKGDIPEGYSVSREKKERFSLILESASTNQTSMYLCASSLIQSQTQYFGPGTRLLVL.

The genes are TRBV14 and TRBJ1-4; D is unclear. The CDR3 runs 17 residues. The V end was cut by 1 base, the J end by 3 bases, with 15 bases between. Germline V CDR1 and CDR2: SGHDN, FVKESK. For the CDR3, the DNA is TGTGCCAGCAGCCAAGTTTTCGCTCCCAGCCCTAATGAAAAACTGTTTTTT. Protein: CASSQVFAPSPNEKLFF. Based on the CDR3 plus reference TRBV14 and TRBJ1-4, the full variable domain is EAGVTQFPSHSVIEKGQTVTLRCDPISGHDNLYWYRRVMGKEIKFLLHFVKESKQDESGMPNNRFLAERTGGTYSTLKVQPAELEDSGVYFCASSQVFAPSPNEKLFFGSGTQLSVL.

On this clonotype: One junction end disagrees with the germline gene, perhaps due to a read error. The rearrangement links TRBV3-1 to TRBJ2-5, with TRBD2 as a possible D gene (5 bases). In germline, CDR1 is LGHDT, CDR2 YNNKEL (reference sequence). The CDR3 contains 15 residues. The CDR3 protein is CVSSQGLIIRETQYF. The DNA for the CDR3 is TGTGTCAGCAGCCAAGGACTTATAATTCGAGAGACCCAGTACTTC.

The chain is built from TRBV13 and TRBJ1-2; D is perhaps TRBD1 (5 bases). Between the trimmed V and J ends, which lost 8 bases and 4 bases, there was a span of 17 bases. Germline V gene data show CDR1 as PRHDT and CDR2 as FYEKMQ (reference sequence). The CDR3 contains 14 residues. The CDR3: CASRDSDLVYGYTF. CDR3 in DNA: TGTGCCAGCCGAGACAGCGATTTGGTCTATGGCTACACCTTC.

The J gene is TRBJ2-1, the V gene TRBV9; possibly TRBD1 or TRBD2 for D (5 bases each). Germline V gene data show CDR1 as SGDLS and CDR2 as YYNGEE. V dropped 3 bases and J dropped 5 bases, with 9 bases sitting between them. The CDR3 extends over 13 amino acids. The CDR3 region is CASSAGTNNEQFF. In DNA, the CDR3 is TGTGCCAGCAGCGCAGGGACCAACAATGAGCAGTTCTTC.